This T cell receptor beta chain originates from a study of T-cell memory formation after mild COVID-19. This clonotype was seen only a few times. Its specificity is unknown. TCRdb reprocessed the 5' RACE reads with MiXCR, giving one entry per CDR3 protein. The data contain 300,000 to 400,000 distinct CDR3 sequences, roughly 13% of them singletons. The CDR3 is made up of 14 amino acids. Per germline, CDR1 SGDLS and CDR2 YYNGEE. The V and J ends lost 0 bases and 2 bases respectively, with 5 bases between them. Study findings and constraints: The study detected some responding clones in pre-infection memory, suggesting cross-reactive memory joined. CD4+ clones that contracted lay mainly in CM and EM; CD8+ ones lay in EMRA. CD4+ bias marked clones expanding day 15 to 37, unlike balanced contracting clones. Nothing showed for sure that second-wave clones peaking on day 37 were SARS-CoV-2 specific.

Sequencing was carried out using PBMCs or a T cell subset sorted from them (not recorded which). The V call is TRBV9, the J call TRBJ2-2, with unresolved D. The sequence was obtained from a man younger than 30 who had mild COVID-19 (a few samples of this study predate the infection). Cell type and time point are not known. In DNA, the CDR3 is TGTGCCAGCAGCGTAGCAACCAACACCGGGGAGCTGTTTTTT. It translates to CASSVATNTGELFF.